This T cell receptor (beta chain) was sequenced for a study of blood T cell repertoires in COVID-19. For the study at large: There were acute and convalescent COVID-19 samples, and they came from the United States, Italy and Spain. T cells, B-cell-depleted T cells, or PBMCs supplied cDNA or gDNA.

The CDR3 spans 13 residues. Deletions cut 6 bases from V and 0 bases from J, with 9 bases between. Germline values: CDR1 SNHLY, CDR2 FYNNEI. Original methodology: The authors estimated nucleated cell counts from reference gene primer amplification. TCRdb's copy holds only in-frame clones and misses some; the assay was immunoSEQ multiplex PCR. For V, J and clone size, that table is used; D and trimming come from the DNA. The sample lists some 330,000 clones, over 75% occurring once. The receptor was isolated from a man in his forties or fifties in a cohort exposed to, infected with or recovered from COVID-19 (not recorded which). Input material: PBMCs or T cells enriched from blood (not recorded which). The chain couples TRBV2 to TRBJ2-7; tentative D call: TRBD2 (5 bases). The CDR3: CASRDWHSYEQYF. CDR3 bases: TGTGCCAGCAGGGACTGGCACTCCTACGAGCAGTACTTC.